This TCR beta chain was sequenced for a study of CD8+CD57+ T cells in acquired aplastic anemia. Study details: Across the sorted CD4+ and CD8+ cells, DNA amounts averaged approximately 3 ug. Findings of the study overall: Patients did not significantly differ from controls in CD8+ Simpson's diversity.

All sequencing subjects had displayed CD8+CD57+ cell expansion on flow cytometry. Each patient carried a diagnosis of severe acquired aplastic anemia. This clonotype was seen a handful of times. Its antigen is as yet unknown. The template for TCR beta VDJ and CDR3 sequence profiling was genomic DNA. TCRdb reprocessed the reads with MiXCR, giving one entry per CDR3 protein. The data hold 150,000 or so distinct CDR3 sequences, with under 55% observed a single time. The CDR3 loop spans 14 amino acids. V lost 4 bases and J 7 bases, leaving 15 bases between the germline ends. CDR1 KGHDR and CDR2 SFDVKD come from the germline V gene.

Specimen: sorted CD4+, CD8+, or CD8+CD57+ T cells (not recorded which) from PBMCs. V is TRBV24-1 and J is TRBJ1-2; no clear D gene. The source is a human donor with aplastic anemia. The CDR3 reads CATSDPIQAGGYTF. The CDR3 coding sequence is TGTGCCACCAGTGACCCAATTCAGGCGGGTGGCTACACCTTC.